This TCR beta chain was profiled in a study of OX40 agonist ivuxolimab in advanced cancers. Study-wide background: Patients were around 83% male with ages about 23 to 79, mean 60.

Trimming took 4 bases from V and 1 from J, leaving 9 bases between them. This CDR3 comprises 13 residues. Germline CDR1 and CDR2: SGHDT and YYEEEE. The assay was immunoSEQ multiplex PCR, and TCRdb's table has in-frame clones only and misses some. This sample yields tens of thousands of clones, of which more than 70% are seen a single time; roughly 2.2% belongs to the top ten. The sample consisted of CD4+ or CD8+ T cells sorted from blood, taken in a trial of the OX40 agonist ivuxolimab. This clonotype was sampled from an adult with an advanced solid tumor such as melanoma, head and neck, liver or kidney cancer. The chain combines TRBV5-6 with TRBJ2-7; D is unresolved. DNA of the CDR3: TGTGCCAGCAGCCTGGACCGATCCTACGAGCAGTACTTC. It translates to CASSLDRSYEQYF.